This T cell receptor (beta chain) was sequenced in a study of blood T cell repertoires in COVID-19 (dated by TCRdb to the early 2020s). Notes on the research overall: Samples covering the acute and convalescent phases of COVID-19 were provided by collaborators in the United States, Italy and Spain. The material from the prospective study consisted of cDNA or gDNA derived from T cells, B-cell-depleted T cells, or PBMCs. The dataset comprised deeply sampled blood TCRbeta repertoires from subjects exposed to, actively infected with, or recovered from COVID-19. The samples were drawn from two sources: the first 160 participants of the ongoing ImmuneRACE study, and 1,254 subjects contributed by 6 global collaborators. A freely available public database, intended as a resource for researchers studying the immune response to SARS-CoV-2, is where the repertoires were released. Nearly every sample came with metadata listing a de-identified subject ID, COVID-19 status, age in years and sex. Where HLA class I and class II types were available, the types were taken from metadata supplied by the sample provider, not from assay-based typing. Study-wide findings and limitations: The quantity of clinical and demographic metadata differed by source and by participant and was supplied without curation.

Whole blood was collected in K2EDTA tubes by collaborating institutions according to the institutions' own protocols. For TCRbeta analysis, collaborator samples were shipped as frozen whole blood, as isolated PBMCs, or as DNA extracted from either sample type. The immunoSEQ Assay, a bias-controlled multiplex PCR, was used to amplify TCRbeta CDR3 regions from genomic DNA. In the paper's pipeline: The number of nucleated cells in each sample was estimated from the amplification of reference gene primers within the assay. To quantify the absolute abundance of each unique TCRbeta CDR3 rearrangement, sequence reads were collapsed and filtered. For each sample, productive Simpson clonality was calculated by taking the square root of Simpson's diversity index across productive rearrangements. Entries here come from immuneACCESS through TCRdb and include only in-frame sequences with V and J called. Some clones fail to appear in such tables; in the studies checked, an unresolved V gene covers under half of the shortfall, and the cause of the remainder is unknown. For V, J and clone size, that table is used; D and trimming come from the DNA. This sample holds fewer than 300,000 clones; roughly 79% were observed only once. The ten biggest clones cover 2.5% to 3% of the sample.

V is trimmed back by 5 bases and J by 4 bases, and the junction contains 11 bases that no gene match accounts for. The CDR3, cysteine through phenylalanine, is 16 amino acids long. Only the CDR3 part of the read is kept: 48 bases, read in frame from the first base. Based on the germline V gene, the CDR1 and CDR2 sequences are SQVTM and ANQGSEA. Concerning this clone: The antigen it binds to is not known. The sample holds no much larger clone one base away, and base qualities are not on file.

The chain employs TRBV29-1 and TRBJ2-5, with 12 bases aligning to TRBD1. This clonotype originated in a woman aged 60 to 75 with active or convalescent COVID-19. The sequencing sample was made of peripheral blood. The DNA is TGCAGCGTTCCTAGAGGGGGACAGGGGGCCCCAGAGACCCAGTACTTC. This codes for CSVPRGGQGAPETQYF.